This T cell receptor beta chain is drawn from a study of T cell changes during pregnancy in multiple sclerosis. CDR3 size: 11 residues. The V gene's germline CDR1 is SGHAT and CDR2 FQNNGV. V lost 1 base and J 11 bases, leaving 8 bases between the germline ends. The repertoire was sequenced with immunoSEQ multiplex PCR; TCRdb's copy has only in-frame clones and lacks some. The repertoire holds tens of thousands of clones, with almost 95% as singletons. Sequences were derived from CD8+ T cells from peripheral blood mononuclear cells, sampled in the third trimester of pregnancy. The chain is built from TRBV11-2 and TRBJ1-1, with a tentative D call TRBD1 (6 bases). The clonotype comes from a female donor in good health, enrolled as a control in a pregnancy study. CDR3 protein: CASSLGGQAFF. As DNA, the CDR3 is TGTGCCAGCAGCTTAGGGGGGCAGGCTTTCTTT.